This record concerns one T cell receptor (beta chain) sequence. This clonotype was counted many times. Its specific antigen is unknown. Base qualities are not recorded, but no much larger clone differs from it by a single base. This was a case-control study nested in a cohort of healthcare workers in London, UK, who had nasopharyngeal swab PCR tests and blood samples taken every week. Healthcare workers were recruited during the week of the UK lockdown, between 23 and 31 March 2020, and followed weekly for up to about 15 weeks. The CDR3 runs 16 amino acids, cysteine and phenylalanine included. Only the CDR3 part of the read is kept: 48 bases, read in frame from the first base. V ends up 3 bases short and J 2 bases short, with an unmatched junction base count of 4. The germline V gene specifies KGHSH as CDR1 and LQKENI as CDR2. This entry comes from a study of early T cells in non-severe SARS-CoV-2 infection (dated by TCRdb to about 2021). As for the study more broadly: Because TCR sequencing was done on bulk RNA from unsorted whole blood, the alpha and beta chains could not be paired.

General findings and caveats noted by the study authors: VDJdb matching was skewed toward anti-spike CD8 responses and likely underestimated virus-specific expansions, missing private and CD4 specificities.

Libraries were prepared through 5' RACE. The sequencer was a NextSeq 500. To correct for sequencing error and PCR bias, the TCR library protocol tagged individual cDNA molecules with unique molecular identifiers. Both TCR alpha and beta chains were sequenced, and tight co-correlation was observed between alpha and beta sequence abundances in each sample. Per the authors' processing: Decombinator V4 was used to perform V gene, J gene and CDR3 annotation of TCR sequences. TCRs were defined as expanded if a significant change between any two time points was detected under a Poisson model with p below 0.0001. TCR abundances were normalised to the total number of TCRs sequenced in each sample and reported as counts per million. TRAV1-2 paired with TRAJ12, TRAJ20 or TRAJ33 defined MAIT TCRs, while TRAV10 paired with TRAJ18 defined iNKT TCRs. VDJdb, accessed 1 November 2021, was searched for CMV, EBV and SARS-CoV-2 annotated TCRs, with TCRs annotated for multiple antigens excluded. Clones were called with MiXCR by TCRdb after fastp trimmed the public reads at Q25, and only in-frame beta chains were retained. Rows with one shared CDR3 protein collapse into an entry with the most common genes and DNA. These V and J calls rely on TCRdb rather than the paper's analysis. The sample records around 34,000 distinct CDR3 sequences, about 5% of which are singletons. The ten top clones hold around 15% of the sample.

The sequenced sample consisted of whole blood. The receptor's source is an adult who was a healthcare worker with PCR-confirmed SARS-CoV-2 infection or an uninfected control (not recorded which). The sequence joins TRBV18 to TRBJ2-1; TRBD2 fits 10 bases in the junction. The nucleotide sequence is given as TGTGCCAGCTCACCCAAAAGCGGGGGGGCCTACAATGAGCAGTTCTTC. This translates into CASSPKSGGAYNEQFF. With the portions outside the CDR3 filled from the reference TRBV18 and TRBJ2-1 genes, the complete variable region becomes NAGVMQNPRHLVRRRGQEARLRCSPMKGHSHVYWYRQLPEEGLKFMVYLQKENIIDESGMPKERFSAEFPKEGPSILRIQQVVRGDSAAYFCASSPKSGGAYNEQFFGPGTRLTVL.